This TCR beta chain was recorded in a study of blood T cells in healthy people across ages. This clonotype occurred once. Its antigen remains unknown. Findings and caveats of the study: Researchers judged that diversity estimates from one million T cells fell short of true values. PBMCs were not sorted, which prevented a conclusive comparison of naive versus antigen-experienced cells.

With a J-beta primer mix and a sample-barcoded 5' primer, a second PCR ran about 7 to 12 cycles. The authors tagged each cDNA molecule using a template-switch adaptor with 12 random nucleotides. TCRdb processed the 5' RACE reads anew with MiXCR; each CDR3 protein has one entry. Of about 750,000 distinct CDR3 sequences in the sample, about 53% were seen once. The sequence was collected from an elderly man in good health. Sequenced: blood.

CDR3 nucleotide sequence: TGTGCCAGCAGTTCAACTAGCGGGAGGCTCGGGGAGCTGTTTTTT. It encodes CASSSTSGRLGELFF. This chain links TRBV6-2 or TRBV6-3 with TRBJ2-2, with 12 bases identical to TRBD2. The J segment lost 7 bases and the V segment lost 4 bases, leaving 4 bases of the junction unmatched. CDR1 is MNHEY, CDR2 SVGEGT, per germline. The CDR3 contains 15 residues.